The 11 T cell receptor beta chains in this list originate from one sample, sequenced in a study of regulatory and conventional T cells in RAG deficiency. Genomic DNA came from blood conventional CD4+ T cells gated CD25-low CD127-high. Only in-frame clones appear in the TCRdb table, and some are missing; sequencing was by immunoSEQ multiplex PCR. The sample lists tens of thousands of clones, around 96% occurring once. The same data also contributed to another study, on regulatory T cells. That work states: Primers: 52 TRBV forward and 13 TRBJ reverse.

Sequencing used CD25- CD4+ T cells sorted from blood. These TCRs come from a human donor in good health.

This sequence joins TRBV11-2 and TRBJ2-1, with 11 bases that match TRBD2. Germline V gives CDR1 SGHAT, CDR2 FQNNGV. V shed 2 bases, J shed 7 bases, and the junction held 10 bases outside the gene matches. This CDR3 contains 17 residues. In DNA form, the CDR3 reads TGTGCCAGCAGCTTATGGAGTATTAGCGGGAGGGAGAATGAGCAGTTCTTC. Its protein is CASSLWSISGRENEQFF.

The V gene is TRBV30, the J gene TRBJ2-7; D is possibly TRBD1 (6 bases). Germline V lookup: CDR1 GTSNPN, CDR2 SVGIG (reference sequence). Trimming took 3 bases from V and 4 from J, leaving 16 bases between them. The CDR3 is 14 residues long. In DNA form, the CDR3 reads TGTGCCTGGAGCGCCGGGACATTGATTTACGAGCAGTACTTC. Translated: CAWSAGTLIYEQYF.

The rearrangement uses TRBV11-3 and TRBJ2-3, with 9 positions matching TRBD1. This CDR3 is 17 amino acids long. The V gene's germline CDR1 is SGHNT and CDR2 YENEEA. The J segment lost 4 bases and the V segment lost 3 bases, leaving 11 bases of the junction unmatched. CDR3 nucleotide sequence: TGTGCCAGCAGCTTTGGCTTTGCCGGGACAGGGTCAGATACGCAGTATTTT. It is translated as CASSFGFAGTGSDTQYF.

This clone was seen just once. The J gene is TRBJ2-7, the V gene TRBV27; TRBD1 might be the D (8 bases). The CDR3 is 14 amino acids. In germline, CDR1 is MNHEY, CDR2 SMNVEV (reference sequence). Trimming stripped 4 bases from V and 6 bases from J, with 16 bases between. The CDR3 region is CASSSRQGRVEQYF. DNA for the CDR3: TGTGCCAGCAGTTCAAGACAGGGGAGGGTCGAGCAGTACTTC.

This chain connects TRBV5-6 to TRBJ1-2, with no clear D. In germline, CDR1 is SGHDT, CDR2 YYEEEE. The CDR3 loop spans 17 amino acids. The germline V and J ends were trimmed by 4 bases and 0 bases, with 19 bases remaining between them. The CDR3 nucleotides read TGTGCCAGCAGCAGATACCGGGATTTTGCGACTAACTATGGCTACACCTTC. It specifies CASSRYRDFATNYGYTF.

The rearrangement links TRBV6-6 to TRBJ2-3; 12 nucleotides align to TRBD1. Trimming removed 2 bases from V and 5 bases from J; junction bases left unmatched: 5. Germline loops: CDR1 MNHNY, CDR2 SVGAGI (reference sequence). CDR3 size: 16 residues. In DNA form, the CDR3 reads TGTGCCAGCAGTTACCAGGGACAGGGGGCCAGAGATACGCAGTATTTT. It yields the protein CASSYQGQGARDTQYF.

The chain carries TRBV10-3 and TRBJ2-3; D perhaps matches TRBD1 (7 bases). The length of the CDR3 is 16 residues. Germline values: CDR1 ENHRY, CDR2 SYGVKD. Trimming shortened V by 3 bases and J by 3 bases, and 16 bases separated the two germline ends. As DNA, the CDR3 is TGTGCCATCAGTGAAGGGTGGAGGGGGCTTACAGATACGCAGTATTTT. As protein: CAISEGWRGLTDTQYF.

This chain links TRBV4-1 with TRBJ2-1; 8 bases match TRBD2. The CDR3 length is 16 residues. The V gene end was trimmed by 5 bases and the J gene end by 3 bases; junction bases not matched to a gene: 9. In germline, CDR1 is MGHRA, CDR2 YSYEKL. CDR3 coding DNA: TGCGCCAGCAGCGGGCAAGCGGGAGCACGCTACAATGAGCAGTTCTTC. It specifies CASSGQAGARYNEQFF.

CDR3 sequence: CAWSLSSNQPQHF. The CDR3 DNA reads as TGTGCCTGGAGCCTCAGTAGCAATCAGCCCCAGCATTTT. The chain couples TRBV30 to TRBJ1-5; D is ambiguous. The CDR3 has 13 residues. In germline, CDR1 is GTSNPN, CDR2 SVGIG (reference sequence). V was pared by 3 bases and J by 0 bases, with 6 bases between.

Here the CDR3 reads CASSQVDSGGYTF. For the CDR3, the DNA is TGTGCCAGCAGCCAAGTGGACTCCGGGGGCTACACCTTC. The V gene is TRBV14, the J gene TRBJ1-2, with D uncertain. V dropped 1 base and J dropped 8 bases, with 11 bases sitting between them. Looked up from germline, CDR1 is SGHDN and CDR2 is FVKESK. CDR3 size: 13 residues. The variable domain in full, completed from reference TRBV14 and TRBJ1-2, reads EAGVTQFPSHSVIEKGQTVTLRCDPISGHDNLYWYRRVMGKEIKFLLHFVKESKQDESGMPNNRFLAERTGGTYSTLKVQPAELEDSGVYFCASSQVDSGGYTFGSGTRLTVV.

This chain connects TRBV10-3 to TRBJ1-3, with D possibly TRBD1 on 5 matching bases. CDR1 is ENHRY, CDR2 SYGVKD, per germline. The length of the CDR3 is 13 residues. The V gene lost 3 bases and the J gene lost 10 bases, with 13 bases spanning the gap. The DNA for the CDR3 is TGTGCCATCAGTGATATAAAGGGGATAACCATATATTTT. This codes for CAISDIKGITIYF.